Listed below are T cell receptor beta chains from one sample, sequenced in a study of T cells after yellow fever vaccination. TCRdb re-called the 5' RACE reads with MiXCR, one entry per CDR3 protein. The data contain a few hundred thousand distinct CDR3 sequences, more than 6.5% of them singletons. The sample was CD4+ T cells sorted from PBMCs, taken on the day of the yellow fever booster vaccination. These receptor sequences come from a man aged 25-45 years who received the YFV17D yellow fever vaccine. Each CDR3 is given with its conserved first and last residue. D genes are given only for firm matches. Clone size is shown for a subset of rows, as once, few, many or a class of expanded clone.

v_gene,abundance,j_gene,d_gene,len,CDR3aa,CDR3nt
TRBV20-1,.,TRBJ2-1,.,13,CSARGPFYNEQFF,TGCAGTGCTAGAGGGCCCTTCTACAATGAGCAGTTCTTC
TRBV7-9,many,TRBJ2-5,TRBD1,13,CASMPTGRETQYF,TGTGCCAGCATGCCGACAGGGCGGGAGACCCAGTACTTC
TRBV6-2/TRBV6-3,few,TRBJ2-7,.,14,CASSSSWGSYEQYF,TGTGCCAGCAGTTCCAGTTGGGGGTCCTACGAGCAGTACTTC
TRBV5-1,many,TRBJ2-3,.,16,CASRTSSLGGTDTQYF,TGCGCCAGCAGAACTAGCTCCTTAGGAGGAACAGATACGCAGTATTTT
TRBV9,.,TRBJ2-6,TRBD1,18,CASSVVGTGYSGANVLTF,TGTGCCAGCAGCGTAGTAGGGACAGGGTACTCTGGGGCCAACGTCCTGACTTTC
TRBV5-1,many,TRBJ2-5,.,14,CASSLSAAQETQYF,TGCGCCAGCAGCTTGTCCGCAGCCCAAGAGACCCAGTACTTC
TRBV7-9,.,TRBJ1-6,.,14,CASSPRQANSPLHF,TGTGCCAGCAGCCCAAGACAGGCCAATTCACCCCTCCACTTT
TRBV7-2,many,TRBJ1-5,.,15,CASSLTWDSVGPQHF,TGTGCCAGCAGCTTAACCTGGGACTCTGTGGGGCCCCAGCATTTT
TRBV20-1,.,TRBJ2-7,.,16,CSASDYQKLSYNEQYF,TGCAGTGCCAGTGACTACCAGAAACTCTCCTACAATGAGCAGTACTTC
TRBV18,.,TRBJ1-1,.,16,CASSPPMSGVNTEAFF,TGTGCCAGCTCACCACCGATGTCAGGAGTCAACACTGAAGCTTTCTTT
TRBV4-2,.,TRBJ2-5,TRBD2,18,CASSHQRQGLAEKETQYF,TGTGCCAGCAGCCACCAACGACAGGGACTAGCGGAAAAAGAGACCCAGTACTTC
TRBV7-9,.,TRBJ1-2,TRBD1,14,CASNWDSANYGYTF,TGTGCCAGCAACTGGGACAGCGCTAACTATGGCTACACCTTC
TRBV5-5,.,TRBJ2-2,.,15,CASSLAIANTGELFF,TGTGCCAGCAGCTTGGCCATTGCGAACACCGGGGAGCTGTTTTTT
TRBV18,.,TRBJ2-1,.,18,CASSPGRRRITSYNEQFF,TGTGCCAGCTCCCCCGGCCGTAGGAGGATTACGTCCTACAATGAGCAGTTCTTC
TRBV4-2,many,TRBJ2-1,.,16,CASSQEVDPRRNEQFF,TGTGCCAGCAGCCAAGAAGTAGATCCGAGAAGAAATGAGCAGTTCTTC
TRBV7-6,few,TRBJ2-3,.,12,CASGTLGDTQYF,TGTGCCAGCGGCACACTAGGGGATACGCAGTATTTT
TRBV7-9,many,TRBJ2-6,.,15,CASSPQSSGANVLTF,TGTGCCAGCAGCCCGCAGAGCTCTGGGGCCAACGTCCTGACTTTC
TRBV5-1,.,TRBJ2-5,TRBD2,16,CASSLTTGTSQETQYF,TGCGCCAGCAGCCTCACTACCGGGACTAGCCAAGAGACCCAGTACTTC
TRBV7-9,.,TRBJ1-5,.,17,CASSSGGPGLINQPQHF,TGTGCCAGCAGCTCCGGGGGACCGGGACTGATTAATCAGCCCCAGCATTTT
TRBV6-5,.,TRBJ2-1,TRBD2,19,CASSSSLAGGPVQYNEQFF,TGTGCCAGCAGTTCATCACTAGCGGGAGGGCCGGTACAGTACAATGAGCAGTTCTTC
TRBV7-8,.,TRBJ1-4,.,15,CASSSMGLGAEKLFF,TGTGCCAGCAGCTCGATGGGACTGGGGGCAGAAAAACTGTTTTTT
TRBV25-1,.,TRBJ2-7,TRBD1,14,CASSERQGINEQYF,TGTGCCAGCAGTGAACGACAGGGGATCAACGAGCAGTACTTC
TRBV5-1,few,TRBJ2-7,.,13,CASSLVSDYEQYF,TGCGCCAGCAGCTTGGTCTCCGACTACGAGCAGTACTTC
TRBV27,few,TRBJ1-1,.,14,CASTRAQGNTEAFF,TGTGCCAGCACCCGGGCCCAGGGGAACACTGAAGCTTTCTTT
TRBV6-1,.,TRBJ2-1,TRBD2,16,CASRTLAGVRYNEQFF,TGTGCCAGCAGAACTCTAGCGGGAGTTCGGTACAATGAGCAGTTCTTC
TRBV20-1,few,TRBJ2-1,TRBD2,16,CSASSGGRGFYNEQFF,TGCAGTGCTTCCAGCGGGGGGCGGGGGTTCTACAATGAGCAGTTCTTC
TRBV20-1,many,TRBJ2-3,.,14,CSAPPFLEPDTQYF,TGCAGTGCCCCGCCTTTTTTAGAACCAGATACGCAGTATTTT
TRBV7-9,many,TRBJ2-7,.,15,CASSLKGDSNYEQYF,TGTGCCAGCAGCTTAAAAGGTGATAGTAATTACGAGCAGTACTTC
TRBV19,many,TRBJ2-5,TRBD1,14,CASSPYDRAKTQYF,TGTGCCAGTAGTCCTTACGACAGGGCGAAGACCCAGTACTTC
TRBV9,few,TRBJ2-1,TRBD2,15,CASSEDPRSGRAPTF,TGTGCCAGCAGCGAAGACCCCAGGAGCGGGAGGGCCCCCACCTTC
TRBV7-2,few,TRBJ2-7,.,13,CASSTSFGYEQYF,TGTGCCAGCAGCACTAGCTTCGGCTACGAGCAGTACTTC
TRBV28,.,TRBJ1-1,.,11,CASSMKGTLFF,TGTGCCAGCAGCATGAAAGGCACGCTCTTCTTT
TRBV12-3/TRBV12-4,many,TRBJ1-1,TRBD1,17,CASSNTRDRGGDTEAFF,TGTGCCAGCAGCAACACTCGGGACAGGGGGGGTGACACTGAAGCTTTCTTT
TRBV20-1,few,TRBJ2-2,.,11,CSADRTGELFF,TGCAGTGCAGACAGGACCGGGGAGCTGTTTTTT
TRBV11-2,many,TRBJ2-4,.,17,CASSRLDTFRAKNIQYF,TGTGCCAGCAGCCGCCTCGACACCTTTAGAGCCAAAAACATTCAGTACTTC
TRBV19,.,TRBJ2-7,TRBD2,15,CASSDAGRSVHEQYF,TGTGCCAGTAGTGATGCCGGGAGGTCTGTTCACGAGCAGTACTTC
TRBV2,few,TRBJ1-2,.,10,CASSEGGYTF,TGTGCCAGCAGTGAGGGTGGCTACACCTTC
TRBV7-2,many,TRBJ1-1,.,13,CASNQLDGAEAFF,TGTGCCAGCAATCAACTCGACGGGGCTGAAGCTTTCTTT
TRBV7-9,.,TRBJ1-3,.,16,CASSLARGVAGNTIYF,TGTGCCAGCAGCTTAGCGCGGGGGGTTGCTGGAAACACCATATATTTT
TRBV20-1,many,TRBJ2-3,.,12,CSARGAADTQYF,TGCAGTGCTAGAGGGGCTGCGGATACGCAGTATTTT
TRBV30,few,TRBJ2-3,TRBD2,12,CAWSPGLVEQYF,TGTGCCTGGAGTCCAGGACTAGTAGAGCAGTATTTT
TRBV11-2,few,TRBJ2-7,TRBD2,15,CASSYLAGGSYEQYF,TGTGCCAGCAGCTACCTAGCGGGAGGGTCCTACGAGCAGTACTTC
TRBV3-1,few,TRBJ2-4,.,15,CASSQDLGDLGIQYF,TGTGCCAGCAGCCAAGATCTTGGGGACCTAGGCATTCAGTACTTC
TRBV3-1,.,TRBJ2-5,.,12,CASSQVDETQYF,TGTGCCAGCAGCCAAGTCGACGAGACCCAGTACTTC
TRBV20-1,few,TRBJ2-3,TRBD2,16,CSARAGGPVWADTQYF,TGCAGTGCTAGAGCGGGAGGGCCTGTTTGGGCAGATACGCAGTATTTT
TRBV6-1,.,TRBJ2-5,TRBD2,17,CASQGLAGTSRQETQYF,TGTGCCAGCCAGGGACTAGCGGGAACAAGCCGTCAAGAGACCCAGTACTTC